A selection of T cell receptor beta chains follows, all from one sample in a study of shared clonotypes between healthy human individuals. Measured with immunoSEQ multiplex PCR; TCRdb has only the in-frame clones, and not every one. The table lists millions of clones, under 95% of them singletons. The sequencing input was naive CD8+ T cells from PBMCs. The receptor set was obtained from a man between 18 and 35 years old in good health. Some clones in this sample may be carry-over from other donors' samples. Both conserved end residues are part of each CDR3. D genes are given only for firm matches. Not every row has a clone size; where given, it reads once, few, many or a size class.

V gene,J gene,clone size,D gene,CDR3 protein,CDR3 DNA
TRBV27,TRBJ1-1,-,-,CASTGTRGGTEAFF,TGTGCCAGCACCGGGACCCGGGGAGGGACTGAAGCTTTCTTT
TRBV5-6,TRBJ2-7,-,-,CASSVQASYEQYF,TGTGCCAGCAGCGTTCAGGCTAGCTACGAGCAGTACTTC
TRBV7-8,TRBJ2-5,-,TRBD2,CASSSEGGRSGGGETQYF,TGTGCCAGCAGCTCCGAGGGAGGGAGAAGCGGAGGCGGAGAGACCCAGTACTTC
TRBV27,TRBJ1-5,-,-,CASRGGGQPQHF,TGTGCCAGCAGAGGAGGGGGGCAGCCCCAGCATTTT
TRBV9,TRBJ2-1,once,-,CASSVASGRGNEQFF,TGTGCCAGCAGCGTAGCTTCGGGCAGGGGTAACGAGCAGTTCTTC
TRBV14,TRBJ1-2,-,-,CASSHSTVWYNYGYTF,TGTGCCAGCAGCCATAGCACCGTTTGGTATAACTATGGCTACACCTTC
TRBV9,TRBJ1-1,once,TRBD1,CASSETGAPGWDTEAFF,TGTGCCAGCAGCGAAACAGGGGCGCCAGGGTGGGACACTGAAGCTTTCTTT
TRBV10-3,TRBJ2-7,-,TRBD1,CAISEGDRPYEQYF,TGTGCCATCAGTGAAGGGGACAGGCCCTACGAGCAGTACTTC
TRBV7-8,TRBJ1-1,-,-,CASNVHRNTEAFF,TGTGCCAGCAACGTTCACAGGAACACTGAAGCTTTCTTT
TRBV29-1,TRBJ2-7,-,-,CSVEEGELGDEQYF,TGCAGCGTTGAAGAAGGCGAACTAGGCGACGAGCAGTACTTC
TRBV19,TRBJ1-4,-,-,CASSMAGTAQLFF,TGTGCCAGTAGTATGGCCGGGACCGCGCAACTGTTTTTT
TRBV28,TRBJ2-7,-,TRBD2,CASRASGISYEQYF,TGTGCCAGCCGGGCTAGCGGAATCTCCTACGAGCAGTACTTC
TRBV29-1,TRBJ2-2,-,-,CSVYAGELFF,TGCAGCGTTTATGCCGGGGAGCTGTTTTTT
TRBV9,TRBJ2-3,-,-,CASSLRERVRDTQYF,TGTGCCAGCAGCCTCCGGGAGCGAGTTAGGGATACGCAGTATTTT
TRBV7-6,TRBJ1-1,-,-,CASSQLTENTEAFF,TGTGCCAGCAGCCAGCTCACAGAAAACACTGAAGCTTTCTTT
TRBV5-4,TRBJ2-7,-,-,CASSLERQGHEQYF,TGTGCCAGCAGCTTGGAGAGGCAGGGCCACGAGCAGTACTTC
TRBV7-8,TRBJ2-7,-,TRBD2,CASGGRAPSYEQYF,TGTGCCAGTGGGGGGAGGGCCCCTTCCTACGAGCAGTACTTC
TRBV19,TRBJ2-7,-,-,CASSPGGSYEQYF,TGTGCCAGTAGCCCCGGGGGCTCCTACGAGCAGTACTTC
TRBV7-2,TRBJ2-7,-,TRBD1,CASSLTGSSYEQYF,TGTGCCAGCAGCCTGACAGGGAGCTCCTACGAGCAGTACTTC
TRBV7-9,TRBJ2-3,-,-,CASSHQGGGTDTQYF,TGTGCCAGCAGCCACCAAGGGGGGGGCACAGATACGCAGTATTTT
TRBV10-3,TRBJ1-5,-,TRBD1,CAISESKGTGSNQPQHF,TGTGCCATCAGTGAGTCGAAAGGGACAGGGAGCAATCAGCCCCAGCATTTT
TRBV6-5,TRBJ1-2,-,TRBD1,CASTGGTGHGYTF,TGTGCCAGCACCGGGGGGACAGGGCATGGCTACACCTTC
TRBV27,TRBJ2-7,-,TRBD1,CASSPGTGGHEQYF,TGTGCCAGCAGTCCCGGGACAGGGGGCCACGAGCAGTACTTC
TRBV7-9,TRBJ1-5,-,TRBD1,CASSLGDRSQPQHF,TGTGCCAGCAGCTTAGGGGACAGGAGTCAGCCCCAGCATTTT
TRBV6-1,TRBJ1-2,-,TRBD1,CASPKWTGDGYTF,TGTGCCAGCCCAAAATGGACAGGGGACGGCTACACCTTC
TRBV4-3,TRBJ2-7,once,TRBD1,CASSQTTGAEQYF,TGCGCCAGCAGCCAAACTACAGGGGCCGAGCAGTACTTC